The 5 T cell receptor beta chains below were found in one sample sequenced in a study of T-cell reconstitution after alpha-beta-depleted transplantation in children. Unique molecular identifiers tagged the TCRbeta library. TCRdb redid the calling of the PCR reads with MiXCR, one entry per CDR3 protein. The sample has about 220,000 distinct CDR3 sequences, roughly a sixth seen once. The starting material was PBMCs, mostly from graft donor cells, obtained 360 days after TCRalphabeta/CD19-depleted stem cell transplant. The source of these receptors is a male patient aged 2-10 years who had a stem cell transplant for acute lymphoblastic leukemia, so the T cells may come from the graft donor.

The J gene is TRBJ2-5, the V gene TRBV18, with 7 bases aligning to TRBD1. V shed 6 bases and J 5 bases; nucleotides not matched to a gene: 9. The CDR3 sequence is 14 residues long. Germline V gene sequence: CDR1 KGHSH, CDR2 LQKENI. The chain's CDR3 is CASSSTTGAETQYF. CDR3 sequence (DNA): TGTGCCAGCTCCTCAACAACAGGGGCGGAGACCCAGTACTTC.

This clonotype was counted only a few times. This chain uses TRBV27 with TRBJ2-2; 13 nucleotides line up with TRBD2. Germline CDR1 reads MNHEY; CDR2 reads SMNVEV (reference sequence). The CDR3 has 18 amino acids. V lost 5 bases and J lost 0; bases outside the gene matches: 6. CDR3 nucleotides: TGTGCCAGCAGTCCCACTAGCGGGGGGGCCGCGAACACCGGGGAGCTGTTTTTT. Translating gives CASSPTSGGAANTGELFF.

In its sample, this clonotype was seen a few times. The DNA of the CDR3 is TGTGCCAGCACGTGGTCTGATACGCAGTATTTT. Translating it yields CASTWSDTQYF. This chain connects TRBV5-8 to TRBJ2-3; D is uncertain. CDR1 SGHTS and CDR2 YDEGEE come from the germline V gene. The CDR3 runs 11 residues. Deletions cut 6 bases from V and 6 bases from J, with 8 bases between.

The gene calls are TRBV12-3 or TRBV12-4 and TRBJ2-5; D not resolved. CDR3 length: 12 amino acids. Trimming took 4 bases from V and 6 from J, leaving 9 bases between them. CDR3 DNA sequence: TGTGCCAGCAGTTCGGAGTCCAAGACCCAGTACTTC. This gives the protein CASSSESKTQYF.

The chain links TRBV12-3 or TRBV12-4 to TRBJ1-1; no clear D. This CDR3 region has 9 residues. Trimming left V 5 bases short and J 6 bases short, with 1 base between. The CDR3 reads CASSAEAFF. The CDR3 coding sequence is TGTGCCAGCAGTGCTGAAGCTTTCTTT.